This T cell receptor beta chain was sequenced in a study of blood T cell repertoires in COVID-19. Study at large: Sites in the United States, Italy and Spain provided acute and convalescent COVID-19 samples. PBMCs, B-cell-depleted T cells, or T cells were the source of the cDNA or gDNA that made up the material.

Authors' analysis steps: Reference gene primer amplification gave estimated nucleated cell counts. Clones were sequenced by immunoSEQ multiplex PCR, and TCRdb holds only the in-frame ones, with some missing. That table gives V, J and clone size, and the DNA gave D and trimming. Altogether approximately 200,000 clones are present, 60% to 80% being singletons, with the ten largest covering around 16%. The CDR3 runs to 15 residues. The germline gives CDR1 SGHRS, CDR2 YFSETQ. V lost 3 bases to trimming and J lost 1 base; unmatched junction nucleotides: 3. The clonotype comes from a man between 60 and 70 years old with active or convalescent COVID-19. Specimen: peripheral blood. The genes are TRBV5-1 and TRBJ2-5; 10 positions match TRBD2. The CDR3 DNA sequence: TGCGCCAGCAGCTCGACTAGCGGGTTCCAAGAGACCCAGTACTTC. It codes for CASSSTSGFQETQYF.